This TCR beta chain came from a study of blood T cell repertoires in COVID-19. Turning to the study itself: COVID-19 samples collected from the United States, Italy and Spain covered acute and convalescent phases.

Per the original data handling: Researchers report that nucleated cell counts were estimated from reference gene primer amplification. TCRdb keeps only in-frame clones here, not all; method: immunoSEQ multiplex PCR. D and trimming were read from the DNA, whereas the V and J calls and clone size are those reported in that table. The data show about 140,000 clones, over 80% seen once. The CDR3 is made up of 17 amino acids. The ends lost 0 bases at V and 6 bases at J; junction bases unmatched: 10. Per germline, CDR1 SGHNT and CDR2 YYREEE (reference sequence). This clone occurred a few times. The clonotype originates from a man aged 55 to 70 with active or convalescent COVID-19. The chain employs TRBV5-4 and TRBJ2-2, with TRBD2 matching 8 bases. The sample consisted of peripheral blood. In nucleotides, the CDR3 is TGTGCCAGCAGCTTGGGAATGCCGGGACTAGTACCCGGGGAGCTGTTTTTT. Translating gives CASSLGMPGLVPGELFF.